The present T cell receptor beta chain was sequenced within a study of CD8 T cells in ankylosing spondylitis. General study results and limits: Reportedly, disease-linked clones are significantly enriched in ankylosing spondylitis patients' matched synovial fluid. Seemingly characteristic of ankylosing spondylitis blood was a TCR beta motif consisting of under ten highly homologous variants.

This clonotype has just a few counts. Its target is unknown. The J segment lost 9 bases and the V segment lost 6 bases, leaving 14 bases of the junction unmatched. Germline CDR1 and CDR2: SGHTA and FQGNSA. The CDR3 has 15 amino acids. Quantitative molecular-barcoded 5'-RACE generated the TCR beta libraries. In TCRdb, the 5' RACE reads were re-called with MiXCR into one record per CDR3 protein. The data contain around 150,000 distinct CDR3 sequences, 11% of them singletons. Sequencing was carried out using blood, either unsorted or a sorted T cell fraction (not recorded which). V is TRBV7-2 and J is TRBJ2-1; TRBD1 matches 7 bases. This receptor was taken from a male donor with ankylosing spondylitis or in good health (not recorded which). CDR3 residues: CASRIQDRMGIEQFF. Written as DNA, the CDR3 is TGTGCCAGCAGAATCCAGGACAGGATGGGTATTGAGCAGTTCTTC.